The 31 T cell receptor beta chains listed next were all sequenced from one sample in a study of shared clonotypes between healthy human individuals. Generated by immunoSEQ multiplex PCR, the TCRdb table keeps only in-frame clones and is missing some. Altogether approximately 1.5 million clones are present, around 98.5% being singletons, with the ten largest covering approximately 0.4%. Sequences were obtained from naive CD4+ T cells sorted from blood. This sample's subset: CD45RA+ positively selected. All receptors come from a young man in good health.

On this clone itself: Other DNA sequences within the sample encode an identical CDR3. The chain carries TRBV5-1 and TRBJ1-1, with 10 positions matching TRBD1. The V gene's germline CDR1 is SGHRS and CDR2 YFSETQ. Losses at the gene ends were 4 bases for V and 2 bases for J; bases not matched to a gene: 5. The CDR3 runs to 15 residues. The CDR3 DNA follows: TGCGCCAGCAGCCCTAGGACAGGGGGAAACACTGAAGCTTTCTTT. Its protein is CASSPRTGGNTEAFF.

Concerning this clone itself: The sample holds other DNA sequences that translate to the same CDR3. The chain employs TRBV5-1 and TRBJ2-3; D unresolved. The germline V gene encodes CDR1 SGHRS and CDR2 YFSETQ. V was clipped by 0 bases and J by 0 bases, with 8 bases between them. This CDR3 comprises 15 residues. The CDR3 bases are TGCGCCAGCAGCTTGGCTAGGGTTAGCACAGATACGCAGTATTTT. Translating gives CASSLARVSTDTQYF. Combining the CDR3 with reference TRBV5-1 and TRBJ2-3 gives the whole variable domain KAGVTQTPRYLIKTRGQQVTLSCSPISGHRSVSWYQQTPGQGLQFLFEYFSETQRNKGNFPGRFSGRQFSNSRSEMNVSTLELGDSALYLCASSLARVSTDTQYFGPGTRLTVL.

This chain joins TRBV28 and TRBJ2-7, with unresolved D. The germline gives CDR1 MDHEN, CDR2 SYDVKM. The CDR3 has 13 amino acids. The ends were cut back, 5 bases at V and 4 bases at J, with 12 bases in the middle. CDR3 sequence reads: CASSPTGLYEQYF. Written as DNA, the CDR3 is TGTGCCAGCAGTCCTACGGGCTTATACGAGCAGTACTTC. Full variable domain (remainder filled in from reference TRBV28 and TRBJ2-7): DVKVTQSSRYLVKRTGEKVFLECVQDMDHENMFWYRQDPGLGLRLIYFSYDVKMKEKGDIPEGYSVSREKKERFSLILESASTNQTSMYLCASSPTGLYEQYFGPGTRLTVT.

The rearrangement links TRBV29-1 to TRBJ1-5, with D possibly being TRBD1 (6 bases). Germline CDR1 and CDR2: SQVTM and ANQGSEA. This CDR3 region has 14 residues. Trimming left V 3 bases short and J 1 base short, with 10 bases between. The CDR3 here is CSVDRGRSNQPQHF. The CDR3, as DNA: TGCAGCGTTGACAGGGGAAGGAGCAATCAGCCCCAGCATTTT.

V usage is TRBV5-3 and J usage is TRBJ1-2, with 10 bases lining up with TRBD1. TRBV5-3 is identified as an open reading frame with a role that is uncertain. The CDR3 loop spans 15 amino acids. V was clipped by 1 base and J by 8 bases; unmatched bases: 8. The CDR3 is CARSLTGTGVCGYTF. The CDR3, as DNA: TGTGCCAGAAGCTTGACAGGGACAGGGGTATGCGGCTACACCTTC.

The gene calls are TRBV5-4 and TRBJ1-2; weak D call: TRBD1 (5 bases). The V gene lost 5 bases and the J gene lost 0 bases, with 11 bases spanning the gap. This CDR3 is built from 14 residues. CDR1 and CDR2 from the germline V gene are SGHNT and YYREEE (reference sequence). CDR3 DNA sequence: TGTGCCAGCAGTTCGACAGCGTCTAACTATGGCTACACCTTC. This codes for CASSSTASNYGYTF. Combining the CDR3 with reference TRBV5-4 and TRBJ1-2 gives the whole variable domain ETGVTQSPTHLIKTRGQQVTLRCSSQSGHNTVSWYQQALGQGPQFIFQYYREEENGRGNFPPRFSGLQFPNYSSELNVNALELDDSALYLCASSSTASNYGYTFGSGTRLTVV.

The chain carries TRBV19 and TRBJ1-4; D remains ambiguous. V dropped 0 bases and J dropped 5 bases, with 10 bases sitting between them. There are 15 residues in the CDR3. CDR1 is LNHDA, CDR2 SQIVND, per germline (reference sequence). The chain's CDR3 is CASSIDGSVNEKLFF. In DNA form, the CDR3 reads TGTGCCAGTAGTATAGATGGGTCCGTGAATGAAAAACTGTTTTTT.

As for this clone: The sample has other DNA sequences that encode this CDR3 too. The chain has TRBV25-1 and TRBJ1-5; D unresolved. The V gene lost 8 bases and the J gene lost 7 bases, with 3 bases spanning the gap. Germline-derived CDR1 and CDR2 are MGHDK and SYGVNS. There are 9 residues in the CDR3. DNA of the CDR3: TGTGCCAGCGGGCAGCCCCAGCATTTT. It codes for CASGQPQHF.

The chain has TRBV5-6 and TRBJ1-2; possibly TRBD1 for D (5 bases). The CDR3 has 14 residues. V lost 4 bases, J lost 8 bases, and 18 bases lay in between. Germline CDR1 reads SGHDT; CDR2 reads YYEEEE. CDR3 loop: CASSPSGPAAGYTF. The CDR3 nucleotides are TGTGCCAGCAGCCCATCGGGACCCGCTGCGGGCTACACCTTC. Complete variable domain (other parts from reference TRBV5-6 and TRBJ1-2): DAGVTQSPTHLIKTRGQQVTLRCSPKSGHDTVSWYQQALGQGPQFIFQYYEEEERQRGNFPDRFSGHQFPNYSSELNVNALLLGDSALYLCASSPSGPAAGYTFGSGTRLTVV.

The V call is TRBV5-4, the J call TRBJ2-7; TRBD2 aligns across 9 bases. The V gene end was trimmed by 5 bases and the J gene end by 4 bases; junction bases not matched to a gene: 10. Germline CDR1 reads SGHNT; CDR2 reads YYREEE (reference sequence). The length of the CDR3 is 15 residues. The CDR3: CASSRPREGLYEQYF. The CDR3 nucleotides read TGTGCCAGCAGTCGCCCGCGGGAGGGCCTATACGAGCAGTACTTC.

V usage is TRBV18 and J usage is TRBJ1-5, with a weak D call TRBD1 (6 bases). Germline-derived CDR1 and CDR2 are KGHSH and LQKENI. This CDR3 has 17 amino acids. Trimming took off 5 bases at V and 5 bases at J, with 22 bases between the two ends. The CDR3 region is CASSSDRTARTDQPQHF. CDR3 sequence (DNA): TGTGCCAGCTCATCGGATCGGACAGCCAGAACAGATCAGCCCCAGCATTTT.

V and J are TRBV18 and TRBJ1-4; D perhaps matches TRBD1 (6 bases). The V end lost 3 bases, the J end lost 8 bases, and 34 bases lay between the germline ends. Germline V gene sequence: CDR1 KGHSH, CDR2 LQKENI. The CDR3 length is 21 residues. DNA for the CDR3: TGTGCCAGCTCACCGACTTTCGCCCCCCGCCGGGACACCCCTATGGAGGAAAAACTGTTTTTT. This codes for CASSPTFAPRRDTPMEEKLFF.

A word on this clone: This CDR3 is also generated by other DNA sequences in the sample. The chain employs TRBV18 and TRBJ2-1; D unresolved. From germline, CDR1 is KGHSH and CDR2 LQKENI. The ends were cut back, 6 bases at V and 4 bases at J, with 10 bases in the middle. CDR3 length: 13 amino acids. CDR3 nucleotide sequence: TGTGCCAGCTCGCCCGACGTATACAATGAGCAGTTCTTC. Its translation: CASSPDVYNEQFF.

The CDR3 region has the DNA TGCGCCAGCAGCCAGGCGAGCGGGACCAACACCGGGGAGCTGTTTTTT. The encoded protein is CASSQASGTNTGELFF. This rearrangement joins TRBV4-3 to TRBJ2-2, with TRBD2 matching over 7 bases. The CDR3 consists of 16 residues. After removal of 3 bases from V and 2 bases from J, the junction contained 6 bases not matched to a gene. Germline-derived CDR1 and CDR2 are LGHNA and YSLEER.

This clone appeared once. The V and J genes are TRBV15 and TRBJ2-1, with D possibly matching TRBD1 (5 bases). Germline V gene lookup returns CDR1 LNHNV and CDR2 YYDKDF (reference sequence). The V end was cut by 5 bases, the J end by 1 base, with 12 bases between. This CDR3 contains 15 residues. Written as DNA, the CDR3 is TGTGCCACCAGCTGGCAGGGCGGATCCTACAATGAGCAGTTCTTC. It specifies CATSWQGGSYNEQFF.

This clone was observed a few times. This chain joins TRBV10-2 and TRBJ1-2; D might be TRBD1 (6 bases). Germline-derived CDR1 and CDR2 are WSHSY and SAAADI. Trimming stripped 7 bases from V and 5 bases from J, with 11 bases between. The CDR3 loop spans 12 amino acids. Here the CDR3 DNA reads TGCGCCAGCACCAAGGACAGATATGGCTACACCTTC. Its translation is CASTKDRYGYTF.

The chain uses TRBV2 and TRBJ1-2, with D possibly matching TRBD1 (5 bases). The CDR3 length is 16 residues. V was cut by 4 bases and J by 0 bases, with 15 bases left in between. CDR1 and CDR2 (germline): SNHLY, FYNNEI. The DNA for the CDR3 is TGTGCCAGCAGTGCGAAAGGGGCACCCCCTAACTATGGCTACACCTTC. Encoded protein: CASSAKGAPPNYGYTF.

The rearrangement uses TRBV7-3 and TRBJ2-2; TRBD1 matches at 8 bases. Trimming removed 3 bases from V and 4 bases from J; junction bases left unmatched: 1. The CDR3 loop spans 14 amino acids. In germline, CDR1 is SGHTA, CDR2 FQGTGA. The CDR3 loop reads CASSFDRGTGELFF. CDR3 in DNA: TGTGCCAGCAGCTTCGACAGGGGCACCGGGGAGCTGTTTTTT.

The rearrangement links TRBV18 to TRBJ2-4; D remains ambiguous. Deletions cut 1 base from V and 6 bases from J, with 16 bases between. The CDR3 is 16 amino acids. CDR1 is KGHSH and CDR2 is LQKENI in the germline V gene. The CDR3 bases are TGTGCCAGCTCACCACTATCTGACCCTAGGACAAACATTCAGTACTTC. The encoded protein is CASSPLSDPRTNIQYF.

The rearrangement links TRBV5-4 to TRBJ1-4; no reliable D call. Trimming pared 5 bases from V and 2 bases from J, leaving 10 bases between. Germline CDR1 reads SGHNT; CDR2 reads YYREEE (reference sequence). This CDR3 contains 14 residues. CDR3 loop: CASREESTNEKLFF. CDR3 DNA sequence: TGTGCCAGCAGGGAGGAGTCGACTAATGAAAAACTGTTTTTT.

This clone was seen a single time. This chain joins TRBV5-5 and TRBJ2-5, with TRBD1 identical over 7 bases. Germline CDR1 SGHKS, CDR2 YYEKEE (reference sequence). V gave up 4 bases and J gave up 5 bases; unmatched junction bases: 11. CDR3 size: 15 residues. CDR3 protein: CASSPYGTEEETQYF. In nucleotides, the CDR3 is TGTGCCAGCAGCCCCTACGGGACAGAGGAGGAGACCCAGTACTTC.

This clone was observed once. The V call is TRBV6-5, the J call TRBJ2-5; D perhaps matches TRBD1 (6 bases). V dropped 0 bases and J dropped 2 bases, with 10 bases sitting between them. Germline CDR1 is MNHEY and CDR2 is SVGAGI. The CDR3 has 15 amino acids. CDR3 amino acids: CASSYSGTTQETQYF. The CDR3 DNA is TGTGCCAGCAGTTACTCGGGGACAACACAAGAGACCCAGTACTTC.

V and J are TRBV15 and TRBJ2-5; D call uncertain. This CDR3 has 14 residues. Trimming took off 0 bases at V and 5 bases at J, with 10 bases between the two ends. Per germline, CDR1 LNHNV and CDR2 YYDKDF (reference sequence). This CDR3 reads CATSRDRPEETQYF. The CDR3 region has the DNA TGTGCCACCAGCAGAGATAGGCCAGAGGAGACCCAGTACTTC.

The chain recombines TRBV30 with TRBJ2-7; 8 nucleotides align to TRBD2. Germline trimming cut 4 bases from V and 4 bases from J; bases unmatched to any gene: 9. The CDR3 has 14 residues. Germline V gene lookup returns CDR1 GTSNPN and CDR2 SVGIG (reference sequence). CDR3 nucleotide sequence: TGTGCCTGGATCCCTAGCGGGTCGGCGTACGAGCAGTACTTC. Translating it yields CAWIPSGSAYEQYF.

The V gene is TRBV18, the J gene TRBJ2-1, with 11 bases lining up with TRBD2. J lost 7 bases, V lost 0 bases, and 5 bases had no gene match. CDR1 and CDR2 (germline): KGHSH, LQKENI. This CDR3 comprises 16 residues. The CDR3 loop reads CASSPPELAGVNEQFF. The CDR3 coding sequence is TGTGCCAGCTCACCACCAGAACTAGCGGGAGTAAATGAGCAGTTCTTC.

V and J are TRBV10-1 and TRBJ1-2, with D possibly TRBD1 on 5 matching bases. The CDR3 runs 12 residues. Trimming took 7 bases from V and 3 from J, leaving 9 bases between them. Germline V gene data show CDR1 as WNHNN and CDR2 as SYGVQD (reference sequence). Here the CDR3 reads CASNTGDYGYTF. As DNA, the CDR3 is TGCGCCAGCAACACAGGAGACTATGGCTACACCTTC.

This clone was counted a single time. This chain joins TRBV11-2 and TRBJ2-1; 7 bases are shared with TRBD1. J gave up 7 bases and V 2 bases, and 11 bases lay outside the gene matches. CDR3 length equals 16 residues. CDR1 and CDR2 (germline): SGHAT, FQNNGV. The CDR3: CASSLLLDPQGNEQFF. The CDR3 DNA sequence: TGTGCCAGCAGCTTATTGTTGGACCCACAGGGGAATGAGCAGTTCTTC.

The chain recombines TRBV28 with TRBJ2-7, with TRBD2 identical over 11 bases. V lost 11 bases and J lost 3; bases outside the gene matches: 6. Germline values: CDR1 MDHEN, CDR2 SYDVKM. The CDR3 is made up of 13 amino acids. The CDR3 spells CASRTSGFYEQYF. CDR3 nucleotides: TGTGCCTCCCGGACTAGCGGGTTCTACGAGCAGTACTTC.

This chain uses TRBV25-1 with TRBJ2-2; possibly TRBD1 or TRBD2 for D (5 bases each). CDR3 length: 16 residues. V lost 2 bases and J 5 bases, leaving 15 bases between the germline ends. CDR1 MGHDK and CDR2 SYGVNS come from the germline V gene. The CDR3 nucleotides are TGTGCCAGCAGTGAAGGGGGAGCAGGGTATACCGGGGAGCTGTTTTTT. This sequence encodes CASSEGGAGYTGELFF.

The chain is built from TRBV5-6 and TRBJ1-2, with TRBD1 as a possible D gene (5 bases). V dropped 2 bases and J dropped 3 bases, with 17 bases sitting between them. The CDR3 length is 16 residues. CDR1 SGHDT and CDR2 YYEEEE come from the germline V gene. The CDR3: CASSFEGVGADYGYTF. CDR3 nucleotide sequence: TGTGCCAGCAGCTTTGAAGGGGTTGGAGCTGACTATGGCTACACCTTC.

The chain employs TRBV6-5 and TRBJ2-7, with D perhaps TRBD1 (7 bases). The V end lost 6 bases, the J end lost 7 bases, and 22 bases lay between the germline ends. The CDR3 consists of 15 residues. Germline loops: CDR1 MNHEY, CDR2 SVGAGI. The CDR3 loop reads CASSRRQGRRGEQYF. CDR3 nucleotide sequence: TGTGCCAGCAGCCGTCGACAGGGTAGGAGGGGGGAGCAGTACTTC.